The following is a TCR beta chain sequence with its context. This entry comes from a study of blood T cell repertoires in COVID-19. Study details: T cells, B-cell-depleted T cells, or PBMCs provided the cDNA or gDNA that served as material.

Participants' own reports of clinical history determined their cohort assignment. The CDR3 loop spans 15 amino acids. V shed 0 bases and J shed 0 bases, with 10 bases lying between them. CDR1 and CDR2 (germline): SGDLS, YYNGEE. Clones were read by immunoSEQ multiplex PCR, and TCRdb kept only the in-frame ones, dropping some. The table lists approximately 300,000 clones, more than 90% of them singletons. The material sequenced was PBMCs or T cells enriched from blood (not recorded which). The chain recombines TRBV9 with TRBJ2-7; a possible D gene is TRBD2 (6 bases). The receptor's source is a woman aged 30 to 39 who had recovered from COVID-19. CDR3 region: CASSVGWEVSYEQYF. The CDR3 DNA follows: TGTGCCAGCAGCGTAGGGTGGGAGGTCTCCTACGAGCAGTACTTC.